These 27 T cell receptor beta chains were sequenced from one sample in a study of neurological immune-mediated disorders. TCRdb called the 5' RACE reads again in MiXCR, with one record for every CDR3 protein. The sample holds 26,000 or so distinct CDR3 sequences; roughly 6.7% are singletons and the top ten take just under 9%. The source material was PBMCs. All receptors derive from a woman aged 45-65 years in good health.

This clonotype was seen many times. The chain couples TRBV14 to TRBJ1-1; D may be TRBD1 (6 bases). Trimming cost V 4 bases and J 4 bases, with 16 bases left between them. The CDR3 spans 15 residues. Per germline, CDR1 SGHDN and CDR2 FVKESK. The CDR3 nucleotides are TGTGCCAGCAGCCTCCGAACAGGGAAAGGCACTGAAGCTTTCTTT. It yields the protein CASSLRTGKGTEAFF.

This clonotype occurred many times. The chain joins TRBV5-1 to TRBJ2-7, with TRBD2 identical over 13 bases. This CDR3 contains 16 residues. Trimming cost V 0 bases and J 3 bases; bases outside gene matches: 3. Germline lookup yields CDR1 SGHRS and CDR2 YFSETQ. The CDR3 region is CASSLGGTSGNYEQYF. CDR3 nucleotide sequence: TGCGCCAGCAGCTTGGGCGGGACTAGCGGGAACTACGAGCAGTACTTC.

This clonotype was seen repeatedly, ten times or more. The V gene is TRBV5-6, the J gene TRBJ2-1; D is unresolved. The CDR3 loop spans 13 amino acids. V was pared by 4 bases and J by 5 bases, with 10 bases between. From germline, CDR1 is SGHDT and CDR2 YYEEEE. CDR3: CASSLLGNNEQFF. The CDR3 DNA is TGTGCCAGCAGCCTGCTGGGCAACAATGAGCAGTTCTTC.

This clonotype was counted at least ten times. The chain links TRBV20-1 to TRBJ2-1, with 8 nucleotides matching TRBD1. CDR1 DFQATT and CDR2 SNEGSKA come from the germline V gene (reference sequence). After removal of 6 bases from V and 9 bases from J, the junction contained 13 bases not matched to a gene. CDR3 size: 14 residues. The CDR3 region has the DNA TGCAGTGCAAACCTGAAAGCAGGGGGCGCTGAGCAGTTCTTC. This encodes CSANLKAGGAEQFF.

This clonotype was seen at least ten times. The gene calls are TRBV12-3 or TRBV12-4 and TRBJ2-5; 14 bases align to TRBD2. The CDR3 spans 17 residues. The junction had 11 bases not matched to a gene; V was cut back by 7 bases and J by 4 bases. The CDR3 region is CASILNIGTSGRETQYF. The CDR3 region has the DNA TGTGCCAGCATCTTAAATATAGGGACTAGCGGGAGAGAGACCCAGTACTTC.

In this sample, this clonotype turned up many times. J is TRBJ1-2 and V is TRBV29-1; no firm D call. Trimming stripped 0 bases from V and 5 bases from J, with 4 bases between. Germline V gene lookup returns CDR1 SQVTM and CDR2 ANQGSEA. The length of the CDR3 is 11 residues. CDR3 protein: CSVEDRYGYTF. The CDR3 bases are TGCAGCGTTGAAGATCGATATGGCTACACCTTC.

In this sample, this clonotype turned up many times. This chain uses TRBV9 with TRBJ1-3; perhaps TRBD1 as D (5 bases). There are 16 residues in the CDR3. V was pared by 2 bases and J by 4 bases, with 16 bases between. In germline, CDR1 is SGDLS, CDR2 YYNGEE. Written as DNA, the CDR3 is TGTGCCAGCAGCGTCCACCGGGACCCGGGGGGAAACACCATATATTTT. It codes for CASSVHRDPGGNTIYF.

This clonotype showed up many times. The chain links TRBV14 to TRBJ2-1; 11 bases line up with TRBD2. CDR3 length: 16 residues. With V trimmed by 1 base and J by 8 bases, 7 bases remained unmatched. Germline-derived CDR1 and CDR2 are SGHDN and FVKESK. CDR3 coding DNA: TGTGCCAGCAGCCAAGGACCGGGACTAGCGGAGGATGAGCAGTTCTTC. As protein: CASSQGPGLAEDEQFF.

This clonotype came up many times. The CDR3 bases are TGCAGTGCTAAGCCCGACAGGGCTTTACAAGAGACCCAGTACTTC. It encodes CSAKPDRALQETQYF. This chain joins TRBV20-1 and TRBJ2-5, with 7 bases that match TRBD1. Per germline, CDR1 DFQATT and CDR2 SNEGSKA (reference sequence). The CDR3 runs to 15 residues. V trimming: 4 bases; J trimming: 2 bases; junction bases outside the gene matches: 10.

This clonotype was seen more than once but under ten times. The chain has TRBV15 and TRBJ1-1; D is uncertain. V dropped 0 bases and J dropped 11 bases, with 13 bases sitting between them. The CDR3 contains 13 residues. Per the germline V gene, CDR1 is LNHNV and CDR2 is YYDKDF (reference sequence). The chain's CDR3 is CATSRDSGGRAFF. CDR3 sequence (DNA): TGTGCCACCAGCAGAGATTCCGGTGGAAGGGCTTTCTTT. Using reference TRBV15 and TRBJ1-1 for the parts outside the CDR3, the full variable domain is DAMVIQNPRYQVTQFGKPVTLSCSQTLNHNVMYWYQQKSSQAPKLLFHYYDKDFNNEADTPDNFQSRRPNTSFCFLDIRSPGLGDTAMYLCATSRDSGGRAFFGQGTRLTVV.

This clonotype was seen repeatedly, ten times or more. The chain joins TRBV5-1 to TRBJ2-1; 8 bases agree with TRBD2. V lost 3 bases and J lost 7; bases outside the gene matches: 9. Germline V lookup: CDR1 SGHRS, CDR2 YFSETQ. The CDR3 covers 15 residues. DNA for the CDR3: TGCGCCAGCAGCTCAATCGGGGGGGCCATGAATGAGCAGTTCTTC. Encoded protein: CASSSIGGAMNEQFF.

The sample holds many counts of this clonotype. The chain uses TRBV20-1 and TRBJ1-5, with D perhaps matching TRBD1 (5 bases). Germline CDR1 reads DFQATT; CDR2 reads SNEGSKA (reference sequence). V lost 3 bases to trimming and J lost 6 bases, with 15 bases between them. CDR3 length: 14 amino acids. Here the CDR3 reads CSASSGQGGQPQHF. CDR3 coding DNA: TGCAGTGCTAGTTCAGGGCAGGGTGGTCAGCCCCAGCATTTT.

This clonotype has a count of ten or more. J is TRBJ2-7 and V is TRBV7-2; D is perhaps TRBD2 (5 bases). The CDR3 spans 14 residues. Trimming pared 4 bases from V and 2 bases from J, leaving 12 bases between. The germline gives CDR1 SGHTA, CDR2 FQGNSA. The CDR3, as DNA: TGTGCCAGCAGCTCGGACTTAATAACCTACGAGCAGTACTTC. It codes for CASSSDLITYEQYF.

This clonotype was seen many times. This chain uses TRBV6-2 or TRBV6-3 with TRBJ1-1, with no clear D. The CDR3 has 13 amino acids. Trimming removed 4 bases at V and 8 bases at J, with 14 bases between. The germline CDR1 and CDR2 sequences are MNHEY and SVGEGT. This CDR3 reads CASSSLSLREAFF. The CDR3 DNA reads TGTGCCAGCAGTTCACTTTCTCTACGGGAAGCTTTCTTT.

The table lists this clonotype with many counts. The chain couples TRBV7-8 to TRBJ2-3; TRBD2 is a possible D gene (6 bases). The CDR3 is 15 residues long. Germline V lookup: CDR1 SGHVS, CDR2 FQNEAQ. The ends were cut back, 1 base at V and 5 bases at J, with 13 bases in the middle. CDR3: CASSLEGPGGDTQYF. In DNA form, the CDR3 reads TGTGCCAGCAGCTTAGAAGGACCCGGGGGAGATACGCAGTATTTT.

This clonotype was found many times. The chain is built from TRBV29-1 and TRBJ2-2, with D unclear. Germline lookup yields CDR1 SQVTM and CDR2 ANQGSEA. Trimming took 4 bases from V and 4 from J, leaving 7 bases between them. There are 12 residues in the CDR3. CDR3 region: CSVVGLTGELFF. DNA of the CDR3: TGCAGCGTTGTAGGTCTCACCGGGGAGCTGTTTTTT.

By its share, this clonotype is medium-sized. The genes are TRBV20-1 and TRBJ1-1; D not certain. Germline values: CDR1 DFQATT, CDR2 SNEGSKA (reference sequence). Trimming shortened V by 3 bases and J by 2 bases, and 10 bases separated the two germline ends. CDR3 length equals 13 residues. The CDR3 nucleotides read TGCAGTGCTAGTCCGACACTTAACACTGAAGCTTTCTTT. This gives the protein CSASPTLNTEAFF.

This clonotype was counted many times. The V gene is TRBV20-1, the J gene TRBJ1-5, with D possibly being TRBD1 (6 bases). Trimming cost V 5 bases and J 2 bases, with 19 bases left between them. Per the germline V gene, CDR1 is DFQATT and CDR2 is SNEGSKA (reference sequence). The CDR3 contains 16 residues. The CDR3 sequence: CSAARGGGAGNQPQHF. The CDR3 nucleotides are TGCAGTGCTGCAAGAGGGGGAGGGGCCGGCAATCAGCCCCAGCATTTT.

This clonotype was observed at least ten times. The chain recombines TRBV7-8 with TRBJ1-5; 7 bases match TRBD1. Trimming cost V 4 bases and J 0 bases; bases outside gene matches: 12. This CDR3 has 18 amino acids. Germline CDR1 reads SGHVS; CDR2 reads FQNEAQ. Here the CDR3 DNA reads TGTGCCAGCAGCTCCGTATCCAGGGGGGGATTTAGCAATCAGCCCCAGCATTTT. Its protein is CASSSVSRGGFSNQPQHF.

This clonotype occurred many times. CDR3 in DNA: TGTGCCAGCACGGGGTCAACTAATGAAAAACTGTTTTTT. Its translation: CASTGSTNEKLFF. The genes are TRBV27 and TRBJ1-4; unclear D gene. The CDR3 extends over 13 amino acids. Germline loops: CDR1 MNHEY, CDR2 SMNVEV (reference sequence). The germline V and J ends were trimmed by 7 bases and 0 bases, with 6 bases remaining between them.

This clonotype showed up many times. V usage is TRBV5-1 and J usage is TRBJ2-5; weak D call: TRBD1 (5 bases). V was pared by 0 bases and J by 5 bases, with 11 bases between. This CDR3 is 14 amino acids long. Germline V gene lookup returns CDR1 SGHRS and CDR2 YFSETQ. In nucleotides, the CDR3 is TGCGCCAGCAGCTTGGCTCAGGGCTCTGAGACCCAGTACTTC. Translating it yields CASSLAQGSETQYF.

This clonotype was seen ten or more times. The gene calls are TRBV11-2 and TRBJ2-1; D remains ambiguous. There are 16 residues in the CDR3. V gave up 2 bases and J gave up 0 bases, with 11 bases separating them. Germline V lookup: CDR1 SGHAT, CDR2 FQNNGV. CDR3 nucleotides: TGTGCCAGCAGCTTAAGTTTCGGTAGCTCCTACAATGAGCAGTTCTTC. Its translation is CASSLSFGSSYNEQFF. Full variable domain (rest looked up from reference TRBV11-2 and TRBJ2-1): EAGVAQSPRYKIIEKRQSVAFWCNPISGHATLYWYQQILGQGPKLLIQFQNNGVVDDSQLPKDRFSAERLKGVDSTLKIQPAKLEDSAVYLCASSLSFGSSYNEQFFGPGTRLTVL.

This clonotype has ten or more counts. The chain employs TRBV28 and TRBJ2-1; 9 bases map to TRBD1. Germline assignment: CDR1 MDHEN and CDR2 SYDVKM. The CDR3 is 15 residues long. Germline trimming cut 6 bases from V and 8 bases from J; bases unmatched to any gene: 11. This chain's CDR3 is CASSPSGTGHDEQFF. As DNA, the CDR3 is TGTGCCAGCAGCCCTTCCGGGACAGGGCACGATGAGCAGTTCTTC.

The chain joins TRBV11-2 to TRBJ2-3; the match to TRBD2 covers 9 bases. There are 16 residues in the CDR3. CDR1 is SGHAT and CDR2 is FQNNGV in the germline V gene. V gave up 3 bases and J gave up 1 base; unmatched junction bases: 5. This CDR3 reads CASSFQGGRGTDTQYF. The CDR3 bases are TGTGCCAGCAGCTTTCAGGGCGGGAGGGGCACAGATACGCAGTATTTT.

This clonotype was observed at least ten times. This chain links TRBV5-1 with TRBJ2-4; 7 positions match TRBD2. After removal of 3 bases from V and 7 bases from J, the junction contained 13 bases not matched to a gene. CDR3 length equals 16 residues. Germline CDR1 reads SGHRS; CDR2 reads YFSETQ. The chain's CDR3 is CASSSRGGGGENIQYF. The CDR3 bases are TGCGCCAGCAGCTCCCGGGGTGGCGGGGGAGAGAACATTCAGTACTTC.

This clonotype showed up many times. The chain uses TRBV2 and TRBJ1-1, with TRBD1 identical over 7 bases. Per the germline V gene, CDR1 is SNHLY and CDR2 is FYNNEI. The CDR3 extends over 12 amino acids. V lost 6 bases and J lost 10; bases outside the gene matches: 8. The DNA for the CDR3 is TGTGCCAGCAGCCTCCGACAGGGACGAGCTTTCTTT. Protein sequence: CASSLRQGRAFF.

This clonotype was recorded at least ten times. The chain links TRBV27 to TRBJ1-1; TRBD1 is a possible D gene (5 bases). In germline, CDR1 is MNHEY, CDR2 SMNVEV (reference sequence). Trimming pared 5 bases from V and 0 bases from J, leaving 13 bases between. CDR3 length: 15 residues. This chain's CDR3 is CASSTRQFMNTEAFF. The CDR3 nucleotides are TGTGCCAGCAGTACTAGACAGTTCATGAACACTGAAGCTTTCTTT.